This record concerns one T cell receptor beta chain sequence. Its specificity is unknown. The data were taken from a study of identical twins. V shed 4 bases, J shed 1 base, and the junction held 4 bases outside the gene matches. Germline V lookup: CDR1 SEHNR, CDR2 FQNEAQ (reference sequence). The CDR3 totals 16 residues. Template switching (which added a universal primer site) was used, and cDNA carried unique molecular identifiers. TCRdb redid the calling of the 5' RACE reads with MiXCR, one entry per CDR3 protein. Of hundreds of thousands of distinct CDR3 sequences listed, 8.5% to 9.5% are singletons. Broader study findings: Compared with models, monozygotic twins showed more out-of-frame TCR alpha sharing. Zero-insertion analyses were open to partial confounding by invariant MAIT and iNKT cells.

This sample was shared with a second study, whose subject was yellow fever vaccine responses in identical twins. That report adds: In identical twins, vaccine T cell responses appeared partly shared and partly individual.

This TCR came from a woman younger than 30 in good health. Sequencing was done on a sample of PBMCs. V and J are TRBV7-9 and TRBJ2-3; 11 nucleotides align to TRBD2. The CDR3 reads CASSSSGGIRTDTQYF. In nucleotides, the CDR3 is TGTGCCAGCAGCTCTAGCGGGGGGATCCGCACAGATACGCAGTATTTT.